This T cell receptor beta chain was found in a study of T cell repertoires in cytomegalovirus infection. Broader study findings: The cumulative frequency of public TCR beta families distinguished individuals who carried CMV together with the relevant HLA.

The table lists this clonotype with many counts. Its antigen remains unidentified. The V and J ends lost 5 bases and 6 bases, in that order; junction bases with no gene match: 6. Germline CDR1 and CDR2: SGHVS and FQNEAQ. This CDR3 contains 13 residues. From the reads, TCRdb called clonotypes with MiXCR, one entry per CDR3 protein. The sample includes about 360,000 distinct CDR3 sequences, about a sixth seen only once; the top ten take 8.7%. The TCR comes from a human donor in good health (CMV status not recorded). Some clones in this sample may be carry-over from other donors' samples. The V gene is TRBV7-8, the J gene TRBJ1-2; TRBD1 matches at 7 bases. The sample was PBMCs. CDR3 region: CASSPRDRNGYTF. The CDR3 DNA is TGTGCCAGCAGCCCCCGGGACAGAAATGGCTACACCTTC.